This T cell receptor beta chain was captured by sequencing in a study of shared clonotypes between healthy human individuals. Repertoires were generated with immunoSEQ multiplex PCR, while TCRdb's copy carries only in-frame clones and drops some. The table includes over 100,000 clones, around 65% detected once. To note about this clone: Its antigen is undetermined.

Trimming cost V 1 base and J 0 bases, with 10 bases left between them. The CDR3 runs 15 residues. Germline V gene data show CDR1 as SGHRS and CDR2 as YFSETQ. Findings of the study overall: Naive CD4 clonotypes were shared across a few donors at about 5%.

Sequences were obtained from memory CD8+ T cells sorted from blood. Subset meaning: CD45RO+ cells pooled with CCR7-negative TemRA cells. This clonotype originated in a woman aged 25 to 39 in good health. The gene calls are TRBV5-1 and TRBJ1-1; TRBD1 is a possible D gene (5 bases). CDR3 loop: CASSLNEGLNTEAFF. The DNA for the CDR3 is TGCGCCAGCAGCTTGAACGAGGGACTGAACACTGAAGCTTTCTTT.